These 24 T cell receptor beta chains came from one sample sequenced in a study of OX40 agonist ivuxolimab in advanced cancers. Profiled with immunoSEQ multiplex PCR; TCRdb holds only in-frame clones, not every one. The sample comprises about 120,000 clones, more than 80% of which are singletons, and around 0.57% rests with the top ten. Material: CD4+ or CD8+ T cells sorted from blood, obtained in a trial of the OX40 agonist ivuxolimab. The receptors were gathered from an adult with an advanced solid tumor such as melanoma, head and neck, liver or kidney cancer.

The CDR3 protein is CASSIQGSNEKLFF. The CDR3 DNA follows: TGTGCCAGTAGTATTCAGGGGTCTAATGAAAAACTGTTTTTT. The chain links TRBV19 to TRBJ1-4; maybe TRBD1 (6 bases). This CDR3 comprises 14 residues. Germline CDR1 LNHDA, CDR2 SQIVND (reference sequence). V was shortened by 3 bases and J by 3 bases, with 8 bases between the two germline ends. The full variable domain, its missing parts supplied by reference TRBV19 and TRBJ1-4, is DGGITQSPKYLFRKEGQNVTLSCEQNLNHDAMYWYRQDPGQGLRLIYYSQIVNDFQKGDIAEGYSVSREKKESFPLTVTSAQKNPTAFYLCASSIQGSNEKLFFGSGTQLSVL.

The rearrangement uses TRBV30 and TRBJ1-4; 8 bases align to TRBD1. The trim removed 8 bases at V and 7 bases at J, leaving 12 bases unmatched. The CDR3 loop spans 14 amino acids. Looked up from germline, CDR1 is GTSNPN and CDR2 is SVGIG (reference sequence). In nucleotides, the CDR3 is TGTGCCGTAAACCCAGGACAGGGATCTGAAAAACTGTTTTTT. This sequence encodes CAVNPGQGSEKLFF.

The chain recombines TRBV11-2 with TRBJ2-6; no clear D. This CDR3 region has 15 residues. Per the germline V gene, CDR1 is SGHAT and CDR2 is FQNNGV. Trimming removed 1 base from V and 4 bases from J, with 8 bases in between. The CDR3 sequence is CASSLAGQGANVLTF. As DNA, the CDR3 is TGTGCCAGCAGCTTAGCCGGGCAGGGGGCCAACGTCCTGACTTTC. Based on the CDR3 plus reference TRBV11-2 and TRBJ2-6, the full variable domain is EAGVAQSPRYKIIEKRQSVAFWCNPISGHATLYWYQQILGQGPKLLIQFQNNGVVDDSQLPKDRFSAERLKGVDSTLKIQPAKLEDSAVYLCASSLAGQGANVLTFGAGSRLTVL.

V is TRBV2 and J is TRBJ2-2, with a weak D call TRBD1 (6 bases). This CDR3 region has 15 residues. With 4 bases removed from V and 4 bases from J, the gap between germline ends came to 13 bases. Per the germline V gene, CDR1 is SNHLY and CDR2 is FYNNEI. The CDR3 nucleotides read TGTGCCAGCAGTGTTGGACAGCTCCCCACCGGGGAGCTGTTTTTT. Translated: CASSVGQLPTGELFF.

The chain recombines TRBV9 with TRBJ2-5, with TRBD2 matching over 7 bases. CDR1 and CDR2 (germline): SGDLS, YYNGEE. The CDR3 runs 16 residues. The V and J ends lost 0 bases and 3 bases, in that order; junction bases with no gene match: 8. The chain's CDR3 is CASSVAPNRGEETQYF. As DNA, the CDR3 is TGTGCCAGCAGCGTAGCCCCCAACCGGGGGGAAGAGACCCAGTACTTC.

This clone was detected only a few times. The chain has TRBV18 and TRBJ2-3, with TRBD1 as a possible D gene (5 bases). Per germline, CDR1 KGHSH and CDR2 LQKENI. The V end was cut by 9 bases, the J end by 0 bases, with 13 bases between. The CDR3 contains 14 residues. Written as DNA, the CDR3 is TGTGCCAGTTCCGACAGACCTAGCACAGATACGCAGTATTTT. The encoded protein is CASSDRPSTDTQYF.

The rearrangement uses TRBV6-1 and TRBJ1-6; 8 nucleotides agree with TRBD1. V lost 2 bases and J lost 14; bases outside the gene matches: 5. Germline CDR1 and CDR2: MNHNS and SASEGT. The CDR3 has 13 amino acids. The CDR3 protein is CASSEREGQALHF. CDR3 sequence (DNA): TGTGCCAGCAGTGAACGGGAGGGACAGGCCCTCCACTTT.

This rearrangement joins TRBV18 to TRBJ2-2; D gene ambiguous. The V end was cut by 6 bases, the J end by 4 bases, with 15 bases between. This CDR3 contains 15 residues. Germline V gene sequence: CDR1 KGHSH, CDR2 LQKENI. The CDR3 DNA reads as TGTGCCAGCTCCCAATCTGGGTCTGGCACCGGGGAGCTGTTTTTT. This translates into CASSQSGSGTGELFF.

This chain connects TRBV5-1 to TRBJ2-7; possible D gene TRBD2, 6 bases. Trimming removed 5 bases at V and 0 bases at J, with 12 bases between. The CDR3 has 14 amino acids. Germline lookup yields CDR1 SGHRS and CDR2 YFSETQ. DNA for the CDR3: TGCGCCAGCAGATTCGGCGGGGCCTCCTACGAGCAGTACTTC. It encodes CASRFGGASYEQYF.

The rearrangement joins TRBV6-4 to TRBJ1-6, with TRBD1 matching over 7 bases. CDR3 length: 12 residues. J gave up 11 bases and V 6 bases, and 4 bases lay outside the gene matches. CDR1 and CDR2 from the germline V gene are MRHNA and SNTAGT. CDR3 sequence: CASRQGNAPLHF. The CDR3 DNA sequence: TGTGCCAGCAGACAGGGGAATGCACCCCTCCACTTT.

This clone was detected once. The chain carries TRBV11-2 and TRBJ2-4; perhaps TRBD1 as D (5 bases). The CDR3 loop spans 13 amino acids. The V gene's germline CDR1 is SGHAT and CDR2 FQNNGV. V lost 5 bases and J 10 bases, leaving 15 bases between the germline ends. CDR3 region: CASSPQGRGIQYF. The CDR3, as DNA: TGTGCCAGCAGCCCTCAGGGTAGGGGAATTCAGTACTTC.

The chain links TRBV2 to TRBJ1-5; the D gene is possibly TRBD1 (6 bases). V lost 6 bases and J lost 4, with 19 bases in between. The germline CDR1 and CDR2 sequences are SNHLY and FYNNEI. This CDR3 region has 16 residues. CDR3 in amino acids: CASSEGGGRFNQPQHF. The CDR3 DNA is TGTGCCAGCAGCGAGGGGGGGGGAAGATTTAATCAGCCCCAGCATTTT.

This clone was detected once. As DNA, the CDR3 is TGTGCCTGGAGTGTAGGACTAGCGGCCACCGGGGAGCTGTTTTTT. It yields the protein CAWSVGLAATGELFF. This sequence joins TRBV30 and TRBJ2-2, with TRBD2 identical over 10 bases. J was trimmed by 4 bases and V by 0 bases; bases with no gene match: 2. Germline CDR1 reads GTSNPN; CDR2 reads SVGIG (reference sequence). The CDR3 length is 15 residues.

The chain is built from TRBV7-8 and TRBJ1-5; 7 positions agree with TRBD1. The CDR3 extends over 15 amino acids. Germline V gives CDR1 SGHVS, CDR2 FQNEAQ. Losses at the gene ends were 3 bases for V and 4 bases for J; bases not matched to a gene: 6. The CDR3 loop is CASSFLWTGNQPQHF. In nucleotides, the CDR3 is TGTGCCAGCAGCTTCCTCTGGACAGGAAATCAGCCCCAGCATTTT.

This clone occurred once. V and J are TRBV28 and TRBJ2-3; no clear D gene. The CDR3 is 11 residues long. Trimming stripped 8 bases from V and 6 bases from J, with 9 bases between. Per germline, CDR1 MDHEN and CDR2 SYDVKM. CDR3 amino acids: CASESRDTQYF. Written as DNA, the CDR3 is TGTGCCAGCGAATCTCGGGATACGCAGTATTTT.

The rearrangement links TRBV6-5 to TRBJ1-2; TRBD1 is a possible D gene (6 bases). Germline values: CDR1 MNHEY, CDR2 SVGAGI. The CDR3 contains 13 residues. Trimming left V 6 bases short and J 7 bases short, with 15 bases between. CDR3 region: CASSTPGAAGYTF. The CDR3 nucleotides read TGTGCCAGCAGCACACCAGGGGCGGCTGGCTACACCTTC.

The chain recombines TRBV6-1 with TRBJ2-1; no reliable D call. CDR1 and CDR2 (germline): MNHNS, SASEGT. V was shortened by 6 bases and J by 9 bases, with 12 bases between the two germline ends. CDR3 length: 12 residues. CDR3 region: CASSAGRVEQFF. Here the CDR3 DNA reads TGTGCCAGCAGCGCCGGACGGGTTGAGCAGTTCTTC.

This chain uses TRBV6-1 with TRBJ1-6; tentative D call: TRBD1 (5 bases). V was shortened by 0 bases and J by 9 bases, with 9 bases between the two germline ends. The CDR3 has 14 amino acids. In germline, CDR1 is MNHNS, CDR2 SASEGT. In DNA, the CDR3 is TGTGCCAGCAGTGAAGCGGGGACGGGTTCACCCCTCCACTTT. This encodes CASSEAGTGSPLHF.

The rearrangement uses TRBV6-5 and TRBJ2-7; D is perhaps TRBD2 (5 bases). V dropped 4 bases and J dropped 6 bases, with 13 bases sitting between them. Germline V lookup: CDR1 MNHEY, CDR2 SVGAGI. The CDR3 contains 13 residues. The CDR3 nucleotides are TGTGCCAGCAGTTTGACGGGAAGGAGCGAGCAGTACTTC. It is translated as CASSLTGRSEQYF.

This clone came up a few times. V gene TRBV18 combines with J gene TRBJ2-1; 12 nucleotides align to TRBD2. Germline V gives CDR1 KGHSH, CDR2 LQKENI. Losses at the gene ends were 2 bases for V and 4 bases for J; bases not matched to a gene: 6. The length of the CDR3 is 17 residues. For the CDR3, the DNA is TGTGCCAGCTCACCAAGACTAGCGGGGGCCACATACAATGAGCAGTTCTTC. This codes for CASSPRLAGATYNEQFF.

The chain employs TRBV7-8 and TRBJ2-7; possibly TRBD1 for D (5 bases). The CDR3 totals 14 residues. V lost 1 base, J lost 3 bases, and 10 bases lay in between. Looked up from germline, CDR1 is SGHVS and CDR2 is FQNEAQ. In DNA, the CDR3 is TGTGCCAGCAGCTTAGAACAGGCCCACTACGAGCAGTACTTC. Translated, it gives CASSLEQAHYEQYF.

This clone was counted once. This chain uses TRBV7-2 with TRBJ2-2; weak D call: TRBD2 (7 bases). The V gene's germline CDR1 is SGHTA and CDR2 FQGNSA. Trimming removed 5 bases from V and 1 base from J, with 14 bases in between. The CDR3 consists of 16 residues. CDR3 loop: CASSPGGGQNTGELFF. The CDR3 DNA sequence: TGTGCCAGCAGCCCAGGCGGGGGCCAGAACACCGGGGAGCTGTTTTTT.

This chain links TRBV5-3 with TRBJ2-4, with 7 bases aligning to TRBD2. TRBV5-3 is an open reading frame, and its role is uncertain. Trimming at V came to 4 bases and at J to 1 base, leaving 11 bases not matched to a gene. The CDR3 consists of 17 residues. CDR3 in DNA: TGTGCCAGAAGCAGCGCGGGGGAGAACCGGGCCAAAAACATTCAGTACTTC. Protein sequence: CARSSAGENRAKNIQYF.

The V and J genes are TRBV11-3 and TRBJ2-3; D is undetermined. Looked up from germline, CDR1 is SGHNT and CDR2 is YENEEA. This CDR3 spans 14 amino acids. With 4 bases removed from V and 6 bases from J, the gap between germline ends came to 14 bases. The CDR3 protein is CASSSVSGADTQYF. The CDR3 coding sequence is TGTGCCAGCAGCTCAGTATCAGGTGCGGATACGCAGTATTTT.